Given below is one T cell receptor (beta chain) in context. Antigen: not known. The data belong to a study of shared clonotypes between healthy human individuals. On the study more broadly: Donor ages ranged 18 to 49 years: a couple of women, three men.

This CDR3 is built from 12 residues. The ends were cut back, 3 bases at V and 4 bases at J, with 7 bases in the middle. Germline assignment: CDR1 SGHTS and CDR2 YDEGEE. The study's findings and limits: Against clonotypes common to all four donors, non-shared ones had lower generation probabilities. Apart from blood, nothing was sampled; tissue repertoires likely differ. Between a few donors, naive CD4 clonotypes were shared at a level of about 5%.

TCRdb's table, derived via immunoSEQ multiplex PCR, lists solely in-frame clones and lacks some. The sample yields under 2.5 million clones, roughly 90% seen once. The sequencing input was naive CD4+ T cells from PBMCs. The subset is: CD45RA+ positively selected. The chain employs TRBV5-8 and TRBJ2-5; D unclear. This receptor was obtained from a man between 18 and 29 years old in good health. Some clones in this sample may be carry-over from other donors' samples. The CDR3 DNA follows: TGTGCCAGCAGCTCTAGTCGAGAGACCCAGTACTTC. Protein: CASSSSRETQYF.